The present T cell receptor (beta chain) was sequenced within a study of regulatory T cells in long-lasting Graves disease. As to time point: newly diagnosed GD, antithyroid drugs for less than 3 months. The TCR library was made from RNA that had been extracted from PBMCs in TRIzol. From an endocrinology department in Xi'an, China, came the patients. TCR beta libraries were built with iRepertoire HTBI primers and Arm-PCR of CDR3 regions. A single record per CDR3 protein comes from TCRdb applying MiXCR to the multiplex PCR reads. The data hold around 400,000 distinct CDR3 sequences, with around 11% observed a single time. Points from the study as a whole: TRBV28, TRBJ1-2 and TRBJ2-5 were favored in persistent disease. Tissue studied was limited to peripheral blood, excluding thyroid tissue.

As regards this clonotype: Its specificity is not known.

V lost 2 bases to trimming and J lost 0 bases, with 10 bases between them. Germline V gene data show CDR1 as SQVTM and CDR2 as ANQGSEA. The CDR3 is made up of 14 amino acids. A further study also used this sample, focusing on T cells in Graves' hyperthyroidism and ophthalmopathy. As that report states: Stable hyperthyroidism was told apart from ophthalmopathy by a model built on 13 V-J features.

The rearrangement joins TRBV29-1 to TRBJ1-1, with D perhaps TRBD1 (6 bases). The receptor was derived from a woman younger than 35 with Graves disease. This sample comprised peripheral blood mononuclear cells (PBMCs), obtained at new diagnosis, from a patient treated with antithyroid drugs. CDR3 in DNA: TGCAGCGTTGAACAGGGGACAATGAACACTGAAGCTTTCTTT. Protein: CSVEQGTMNTEAFF.